This T cell receptor beta chain was captured in a study of neurological immune-mediated disorders. Study-wide results and limits: Expanded clones shared no CDR3 amino acid sequences across subjects, suggesting private repertoires in all groups.

At least ten counts were recorded for this clonotype. The antigen remains undetermined. Time point noted: longitudinal time-point 3. Germline CDR1 is SGHRS and CDR2 is YFSETQ. The CDR3 sequence is 16 residues long. Trimming took 4 bases from V and 4 from J, leaving 18 bases between them. TCRdb used MiXCR to reprocess the 5' RACE reads, holding one entry per CDR3 protein. Of approximately 58,000 distinct CDR3 sequences listed, 6.5% to 8.5% are singletons. Sequenced sample: PBMCs. The TCR sequence derives from a woman in her 40s in good health. J is TRBJ2-1 and V is TRBV5-1; D ambiguous. CDR3 loop: CASSEGSTRLYNEQFF. DNA for the CDR3: TGCGCCAGCAGCGAAGGCTCGACACGACTTTACAATGAGCAGTTCTTC.